Listed below are T cell receptor beta chains from one sample, sequenced in a study of shared clonotypes between healthy human individuals. TCRdb's copy holds only in-frame clones and misses some; the assay was immunoSEQ multiplex PCR. The table lists under 1 million clones, roughly 96% of them singletons. The specimen was naive CD8+ T cells sorted from blood. The receptors originated from a man aged 25 to 40 in good health. Both conserved end residues are part of each CDR3. Fields, in order: CDR3 protein, CDR3 DNA, V gene, J gene, clone size, D gene, CDR3 length. D genes are given only for firm matches. Clone size is given for some rows only: seen once, a few or many times, or a class if the clone is expanded.

cdr3_aa: CASSSSTGVNQPQHF
cdr3_nt: TGTGCCAGCAGCTCCTCCACAGGGGTCAATCAGCCCCAGCATTTT
v_call: TRBV7-9
j_call: TRBJ1-5
clone_size: .
d_call: TRBD1
cdr3_length: 15

cdr3_aa: CASKPVGVAPTYEQYF
cdr3_nt: TGTGCCAGTAAACCCGTGGGGGTAGCCCCAACCTACGAGCAGTACTTC
v_call: TRBV28
j_call: TRBJ2-7
clone_size: once
d_call: .
cdr3_length: 16

cdr3_aa: CASSFGYSYEQYF
cdr3_nt: TGTGCCAGCAGCTTTGGGTACTCCTACGAGCAGTACTTC
v_call: TRBV7-9
j_call: TRBJ2-7
clone_size: .
d_call: .
cdr3_length: 13

cdr3_aa: CASSQDSYYEQYF
cdr3_nt: TGCGCCAGCAGCCAAGATAGTTACTACGAGCAGTACTTC
v_call: TRBV4-1
j_call: TRBJ2-7
clone_size: .
d_call: .
cdr3_length: 13

cdr3_aa: CSVVLAGAPYEQYF
cdr3_nt: TGCAGCGTTGTACTAGCGGGAGCCCCCTACGAGCAGTACTTC
v_call: TRBV29-1
j_call: TRBJ2-7
clone_size: once
d_call: TRBD2
cdr3_length: 14

cdr3_aa: CASSPGLAGQKLAQYF
cdr3_nt: TGTGCCAGCAGTCCGGGACTAGCGGGACAAAAGTTAGCGCAGTACTTC
v_call: TRBV5-4
j_call: TRBJ2-7
clone_size: .
d_call: TRBD2
cdr3_length: 16

cdr3_aa: CASSQWVAGQETQYF
cdr3_nt: TGTGCCAGCTCACAGTGGGTAGCGGGACAAGAGACCCAGTACTTC
v_call: TRBV18
j_call: TRBJ2-5
clone_size: once
d_call: TRBD2
cdr3_length: 15

cdr3_aa: CASSGGPRGGADEQYF
cdr3_nt: TGTGCCAGCAGCGGGGGTCCACGGGGCGGGGCCGACGAGCAGTACTTC
v_call: TRBV5-5
j_call: TRBJ2-7
clone_size: .
d_call: .
cdr3_length: 16

cdr3_aa: CASSSGTSGWHNSYNEQFF
cdr3_nt: TGTGCCAGCAGTTCCGGGACTAGCGGGTGGCACAACTCCTACAATGAGCAGTTCTTC
v_call: TRBV5-5
j_call: TRBJ2-1
clone_size: once
d_call: TRBD2
cdr3_length: 19

cdr3_aa: CASSPSGAGGHAEAFF
cdr3_nt: TGTGCCAGCAGCCCGAGCGGGGCGGGGGGGCATGCTGAAGCTTTCTTT
v_call: TRBV11-2
j_call: TRBJ1-1
clone_size: .
d_call: .
cdr3_length: 16

cdr3_aa: CASSSTLVVKKTDNEQFF
cdr3_nt: TGTGCCAGCAGCTCGACATTGGTTGTAAAAAAAACCGACAATGAGCAGTTCTTC
v_call: TRBV7-9
j_call: TRBJ2-1
clone_size: once
d_call: .
cdr3_length: 18

cdr3_aa: CASSQAVFTEAFF
cdr3_nt: TGTGCCAGCAGTCAGGCAGTTTTCACTGAAGCTTTCTTT
v_call: TRBV28
j_call: TRBJ1-1
clone_size: once
d_call: .
cdr3_length: 13

cdr3_aa: CASSQGGRDQPQHF
cdr3_nt: TGCGCCAGCAGCCAAGGGGGCCGGGATCAGCCCCAGCATTTT
v_call: TRBV4-1
j_call: TRBJ1-5
clone_size: .
d_call: .
cdr3_length: 14

cdr3_aa: CASSPLTDVAYEQYF
cdr3_nt: TGTGCCAGCAGCCCTCTGACGGACGTCGCCTACGAGCAGTACTTC
v_call: TRBV7-9
j_call: TRBJ2-7
clone_size: .
d_call: .
cdr3_length: 15

cdr3_aa: CASSVQGTGNTIYF
cdr3_nt: TGTGCCAGCAGCGTCCAGGGGACTGGAAACACCATATATTTT
v_call: TRBV9
j_call: TRBJ1-3
clone_size: .
d_call: .
cdr3_length: 14

cdr3_aa: CASSTYRGAADYGYTF
cdr3_nt: TGCGCCAGCAGCACCTACAGGGGAGCTGCGGACTATGGCTACACCTTC
v_call: TRBV5-1
j_call: TRBJ1-2
clone_size: .
d_call: TRBD1
cdr3_length: 16

cdr3_aa: CASSYSGTGAREQYF
cdr3_nt: TGCGCCAGCAGCTATTCTGGGACAGGGGCGCGGGAGCAGTACTTC
v_call: TRBV4-3
j_call: TRBJ2-7
clone_size: .
d_call: TRBD1
cdr3_length: 15

cdr3_aa: CASSLAGDSSYEQYF
cdr3_nt: TGTGCCAGCAGCTTGGCCGGGGACAGTTCCTACGAGCAGTACTTC
v_call: TRBV5-5
j_call: TRBJ2-7
clone_size: .
d_call: TRBD1
cdr3_length: 15

cdr3_aa: CASSLVGEETQYF
cdr3_nt: TGTGCCAGCAGCTTAGTAGGTGAAGAGACCCAGTACTTC
v_call: TRBV11-2
j_call: TRBJ2-5
clone_size: .
d_call: .
cdr3_length: 13

cdr3_aa: CASSYSMGGFGYTF
cdr3_nt: TGTGCCAGCAGTTACTCGATGGGGGGATTTGGCTACACCTTC
v_call: TRBV6-5
j_call: TRBJ1-2
clone_size: .
d_call: .
cdr3_length: 14

cdr3_aa: CSAQTGEEEQFF
cdr3_nt: TGCAGCGCACAGACAGGGGAGGAGGAGCAGTTCTTC
v_call: TRBV29-1
j_call: TRBJ2-1
clone_size: .
d_call: TRBD1
cdr3_length: 12

cdr3_aa: CASSVAGGLAFESSYNEQFF
cdr3_nt: TGTGCCAGCAGCGTAGCTGGAGGACTAGCGTTTGAGAGCTCCTACAATGAGCAGTTCTTC
v_call: TRBV9
j_call: TRBJ2-1
clone_size: .
d_call: TRBD2
cdr3_length: 20

cdr3_aa: CASSYSTGRDQPQHF
cdr3_nt: TGTGCCAGCAGTTACTCGACGGGGAGGGATCAGCCCCAGCATTTT
v_call: TRBV6-6
j_call: TRBJ1-5
clone_size: once
d_call: .
cdr3_length: 15

cdr3_aa: CASSLAGQGALHAYEQYF
cdr3_nt: TGTGCCAGCAGCTTGGCCGGGCAGGGGGCCTTACACGCCTACGAGCAGTACTTC
v_call: TRBV5-5
j_call: TRBJ2-7
clone_size: .
d_call: TRBD1
cdr3_length: 18

cdr3_aa: CAIRDDFSNEKLFF
cdr3_nt: TGTGCCATCAGGGACGATTTTTCTAATGAAAAACTGTTTTTT
v_call: TRBV10-3
j_call: TRBJ1-4
clone_size: .
d_call: .
cdr3_length: 14